This T cell receptor (beta chain) was recorded in a study of blood T cell repertoires in COVID-19. For the study at large: Samples of COVID-19 (acute and convalescent) were obtained from the United States, Italy and Spain.

Some clones are missing from TCRdb's copy, which holds only in-frame ones; the method was immunoSEQ multiplex PCR. The table shows approximately 25,000 clones, with more than 85% occurring only once. Losses at the gene ends were 4 bases for V and 3 bases for J; bases not matched to a gene: 8. The CDR3 extends over 16 amino acids. The germline V gene encodes CDR1 KGHSH and CDR2 LQKENI. This receptor was identified in a human donor with active COVID-19. The donor label of this sample is uncertain. This chain connects TRBV18 to TRBJ2-3; 9 bases align to TRBD2. Sequencing input: peripheral blood. CDR3 nucleotide sequence: TGTGCCAGCTCACTCCCGGAGGGACTAGCAACAGATACGCAGTATTTT. This gives the protein CASSLPEGLATDTQYF.